This T cell receptor (beta chain) was retrieved from a study of technical replicates of blood from a few donors. This clone came up once. CDR1 is LNHDA and CDR2 is SQIVND in the germline V gene (reference sequence). The CDR3 loop spans 12 amino acids. Trimming took off 6 bases at V and 4 bases at J, with 9 bases between the two ends. Produced via immunoSEQ multiplex PCR; TCRdb's table is partial and in-frame only. The sample yields over 90,000 clones, 95% to 96% seen once. The source is a human donor in good health. This rearrangement joins TRBV19 to TRBJ2-5; no clear D gene. The sequenced sample consisted of T cells isolated from PBMCs. CDR3 DNA sequence: TGTGCCAGTAGCTCCAGGTTAGAGACCCAGTACTTC. It specifies CASSSRLETQYF.